This is a list of T cell receptor beta chains from one sample in a study of OX40 agonist ivuxolimab in advanced cancers. Method: immunoSEQ multiplex PCR; TCRdb's copy keeps in-frame clones and lacks some. This sample carries roughly 65,000 clones, about four fifths of them seen once, and the ten largest clones take about 2.2%. The sample here was CD4+ or CD8+ T cells sorted from blood, taken in a trial of the OX40 agonist ivuxolimab. The receptors were sampled from an adult with an advanced solid tumor such as melanoma, head and neck, liver or kidney cancer. Both conserved end residues are part of each CDR3. A D gene is named only where the DNA matches it firmly. The size of a clone is reported for some rows only, either as once, few or many, or as a class for expanded clones.

v_call	clone_size	j_call	d_call	cdr3_aa	cdr3_nt
TRBV4-1	.	TRBJ2-4	.	CASSQGLAKNIQYF	TGCGCCAGCAGCCAAGGCTTAGCCAAAAACATTCAGTACTTC
TRBV19	.	TRBJ2-6	TRBD2	CASSIPPGLAGGGANVLTF	TGTGCCAGTAGTATTCCCCCGGGACTAGCGGGTGGAGGGGCCAACGTCCTGACTTTC
TRBV5-4	few	TRBJ2-2	TRBD2	CASSSVWTSGRDTGELFF	TGTGCCAGCAGCTCGGTTTGGACTAGCGGGAGGGACACCGGGGAGCTGTTTTTT
TRBV19	.	TRBJ2-2	TRBD1	CASKRGDRGLVGELFF	TGTGCCAGTAAAAGGGGAGACAGGGGGCTGGTCGGGGAGCTGTTTTTT
TRBV28	once	TRBJ2-1	TRBD2	CASITSGGNNEQFF	TGTGCCAGCATCACTAGCGGGGGAAACAATGAGCAGTTCTTC
TRBV2	.	TRBJ1-5	.	CASSREGYNQPQHF	TGTGCCAGCAGCCGGGAGGGTTACAATCAGCCCCAGCATTTT
TRBV19	.	TRBJ2-7	.	CASSIPGSYEQYF	TGTGCCAGTAGTATTCCAGGTTCCTACGAGCAGTACTTC
TRBV6-6	.	TRBJ1-5	.	CASSSTGYDQPQHF	TGTGCCAGCAGTTCTACAGGGTATGATCAGCCCCAGCATTTT
TRBV7-2	.	TRBJ1-5	.	CASSSQGNQPQHF	TGTGCCAGCAGCTCACAGGGCAATCAGCCCCAGCATTTT
TRBV27	once	TRBJ2-7	.	CASRETAISTSYEQYF	TGTGCCAGCAGGGAGACGGCCATTTCAACCTCCTACGAGCAGTACTTC
TRBV30	.	TRBJ1-2	.	CAWGELPYGYTF	TGTGCCTGGGGAGAGCTACCGTACGGCTACACCTTC
TRBV30	.	TRBJ2-1	TRBD2	CAWRGGAAGERPYNEQFF	TGTGCCTGGAGGGGTGGCGCAGCGGGAGAACGCCCCTACAATGAGCAGTTCTTC
TRBV6-1	.	TRBJ2-6	TRBD1	CASSPDRAGANVLTF	TGTGCCAGCAGTCCAGACAGGGCTGGGGCCAACGTCCTGACTTTC
TRBV5-1	.	TRBJ2-5	.	CASSLKAETQYF	TGCGCCAGCAGCTTGAAGGCGGAGACCCAGTACTTC